This TCR beta chain comes out of a study of T cells in Graves' hyperthyroidism and ophthalmopathy. Clinical symptoms, serum thyroxine, TRAb, thyroid ultrasound and orbital computed tomography established diagnosis. This clonotype was observed a handful of times. The CDR3 runs 16 residues. Germline CDR1 and CDR2: SEHNR and FQNEAQ (reference sequence). Unmatched junction bases numbered 10, after V lost 5 bases and J lost 3 bases. From RNA transcripts, TCR beta CDR3 regions were amplified. The study used the HTBI primer set for a first-round RT-PCR of the TCR CDR3. MiXCR was run by TCRdb on the multiplex PCR reads, yielding one entry per CDR3 protein. The sample records some 690,000 distinct CDR3 sequences, approximately 15% being singletons.

Sequenced sample: blood. This clonotype was obtained from a man aged 45 to 65 with Graves' hyperthyroidism. The genes are TRBV7-9 and TRBJ1-3, with 7 nucleotides matching TRBD1. The CDR3 DNA follows: TGTGCCAGCAGCACGACTCGGGACAGTCATGGAAACACCATATATTTT. It is translated as CASSTTRDSHGNTIYF.